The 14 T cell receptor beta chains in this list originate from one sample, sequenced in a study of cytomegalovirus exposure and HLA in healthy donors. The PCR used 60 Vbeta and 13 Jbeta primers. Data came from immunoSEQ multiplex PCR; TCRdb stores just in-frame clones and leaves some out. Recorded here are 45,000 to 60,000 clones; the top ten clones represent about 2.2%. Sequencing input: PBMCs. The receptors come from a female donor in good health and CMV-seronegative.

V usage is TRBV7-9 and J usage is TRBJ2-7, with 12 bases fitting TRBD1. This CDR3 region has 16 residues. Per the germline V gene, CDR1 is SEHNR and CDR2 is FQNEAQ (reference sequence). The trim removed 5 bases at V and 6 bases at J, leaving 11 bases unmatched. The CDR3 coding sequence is TGTGCCAGCAGCGTCGGGACAGGGGGCCCTACGGGCGAGCAGTACTTC. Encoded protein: CASSVGTGGPTGEQYF. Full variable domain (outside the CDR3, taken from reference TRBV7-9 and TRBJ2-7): DTGVSQNPRHKITKRGQNVTFRCDPISEHNRLYWYRQTLGQGPEFLTYFQNEAQLEKSRLLSDRFSAERPKGSFSTLEIQRTEQGDSAMYLCASSVGTGGPTGEQYFGPGTRLTVT.

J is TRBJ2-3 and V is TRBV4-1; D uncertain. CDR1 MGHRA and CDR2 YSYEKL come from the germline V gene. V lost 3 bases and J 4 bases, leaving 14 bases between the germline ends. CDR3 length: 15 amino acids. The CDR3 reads CASSQVASSPDTQYF. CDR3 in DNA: TGCGCCAGCAGCCAGGTCGCTAGTTCCCCAGATACGCAGTATTTT.

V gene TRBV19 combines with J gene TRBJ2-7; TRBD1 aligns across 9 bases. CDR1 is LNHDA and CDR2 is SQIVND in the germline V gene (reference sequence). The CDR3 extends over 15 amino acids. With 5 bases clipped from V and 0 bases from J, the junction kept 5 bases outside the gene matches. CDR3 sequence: CASSGGTGSSYEQYF. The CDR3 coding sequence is TGTGCCAGTAGTGGAGGGACAGGGAGCTCCTACGAGCAGTACTTC. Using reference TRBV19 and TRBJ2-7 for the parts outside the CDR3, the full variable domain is DGGITQSPKYLFRKEGQNVTLSCEQNLNHDAMYWYRQDPGQGLRLIYYSQIVNDFQKGDIAEGYSVSREKKESFPLTVTSAQKNPTAFYLCASSGGTGSSYEQYFGPGTRLTVT.

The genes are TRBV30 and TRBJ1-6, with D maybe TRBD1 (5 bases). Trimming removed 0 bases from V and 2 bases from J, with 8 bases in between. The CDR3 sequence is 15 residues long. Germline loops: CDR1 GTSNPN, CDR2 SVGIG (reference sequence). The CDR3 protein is CAWSVGGAYNSPLHF. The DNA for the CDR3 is TGTGCCTGGAGTGTTGGGGGGGCCTATAATTCACCCCTCCACTTT.

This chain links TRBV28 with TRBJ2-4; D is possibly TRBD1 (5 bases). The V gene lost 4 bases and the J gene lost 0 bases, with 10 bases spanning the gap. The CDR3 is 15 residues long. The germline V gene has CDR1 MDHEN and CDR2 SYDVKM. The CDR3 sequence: CASSSATVAKNIQYF. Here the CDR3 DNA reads TGTGCCAGCAGTTCCGCGACAGTAGCCAAAAACATTCAGTACTTC.

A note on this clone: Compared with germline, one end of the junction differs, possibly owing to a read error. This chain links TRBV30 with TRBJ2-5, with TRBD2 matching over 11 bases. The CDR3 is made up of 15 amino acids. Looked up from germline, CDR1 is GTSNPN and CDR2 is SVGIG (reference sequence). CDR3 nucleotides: TGTGCCGGGAGTCTAGCGGGGGGTATCCAAGAGACCCAGTACTTC. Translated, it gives CAGSLAGGIQETQYF.

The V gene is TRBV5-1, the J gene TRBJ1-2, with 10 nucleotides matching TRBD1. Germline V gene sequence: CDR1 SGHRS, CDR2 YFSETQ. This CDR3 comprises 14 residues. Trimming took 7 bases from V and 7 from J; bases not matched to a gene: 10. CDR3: CASETGTGDGGYTF. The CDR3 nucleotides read TGCGCCAGCGAAACCGGGACAGGGGACGGTGGCTACACCTTC.

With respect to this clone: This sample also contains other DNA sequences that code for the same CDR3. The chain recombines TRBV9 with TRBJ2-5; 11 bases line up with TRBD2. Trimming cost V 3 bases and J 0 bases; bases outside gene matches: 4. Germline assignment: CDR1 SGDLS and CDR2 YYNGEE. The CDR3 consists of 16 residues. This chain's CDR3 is CASSALAGGYQETQYF. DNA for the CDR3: TGTGCCAGCAGCGCCCTAGCGGGGGGCTACCAAGAGACCCAGTACTTC.

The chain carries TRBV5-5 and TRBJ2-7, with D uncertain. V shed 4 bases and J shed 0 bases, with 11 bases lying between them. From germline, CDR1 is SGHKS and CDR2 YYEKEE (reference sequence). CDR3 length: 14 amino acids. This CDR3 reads CASSRVGGSYEQYF. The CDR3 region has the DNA TGTGCCAGCAGCCGGGTGGGTGGCTCCTACGAGCAGTACTTC.

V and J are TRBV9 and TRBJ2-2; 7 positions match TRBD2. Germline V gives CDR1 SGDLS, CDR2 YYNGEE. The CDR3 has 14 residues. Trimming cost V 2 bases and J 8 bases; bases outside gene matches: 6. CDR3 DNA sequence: TGTGCCAGCAGCGTTACTAGCGCAGTAGGGGAGCTGTTTTTT. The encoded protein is CASSVTSAVGELFF.

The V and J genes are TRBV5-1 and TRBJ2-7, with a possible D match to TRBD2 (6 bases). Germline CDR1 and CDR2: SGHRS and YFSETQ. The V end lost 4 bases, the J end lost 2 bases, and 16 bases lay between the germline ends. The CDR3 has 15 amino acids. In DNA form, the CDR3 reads TGCGCCAGCAGCGAGGGACTCCGGTCAACCTACGAGCAGTACTTC. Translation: CASSEGLRSTYEQYF.

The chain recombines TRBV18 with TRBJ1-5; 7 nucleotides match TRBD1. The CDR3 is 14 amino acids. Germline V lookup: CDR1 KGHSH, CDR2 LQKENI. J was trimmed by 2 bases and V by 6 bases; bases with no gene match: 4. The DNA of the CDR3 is TGTGCCAGCTCGCTAACAGGGGGCAATCAGCCCCAGCATTTT. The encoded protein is CASSLTGGNQPQHF.

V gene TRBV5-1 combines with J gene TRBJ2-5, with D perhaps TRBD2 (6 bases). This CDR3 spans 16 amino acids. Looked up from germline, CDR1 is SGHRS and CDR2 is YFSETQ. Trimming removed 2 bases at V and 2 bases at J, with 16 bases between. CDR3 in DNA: TGCGCCAGCAGCTTCGGGATACTAGCAGTTCAAGAGACCCAGTACTTC. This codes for CASSFGILAVQETQYF.

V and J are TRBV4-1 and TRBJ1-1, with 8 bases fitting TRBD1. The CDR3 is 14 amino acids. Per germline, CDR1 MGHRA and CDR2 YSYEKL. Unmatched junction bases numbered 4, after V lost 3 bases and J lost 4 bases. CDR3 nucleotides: TGCGCCAGCAGCCAGGACGACAGGGGCACTGAAGCTTTCTTT. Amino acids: CASSQDDRGTEAFF.